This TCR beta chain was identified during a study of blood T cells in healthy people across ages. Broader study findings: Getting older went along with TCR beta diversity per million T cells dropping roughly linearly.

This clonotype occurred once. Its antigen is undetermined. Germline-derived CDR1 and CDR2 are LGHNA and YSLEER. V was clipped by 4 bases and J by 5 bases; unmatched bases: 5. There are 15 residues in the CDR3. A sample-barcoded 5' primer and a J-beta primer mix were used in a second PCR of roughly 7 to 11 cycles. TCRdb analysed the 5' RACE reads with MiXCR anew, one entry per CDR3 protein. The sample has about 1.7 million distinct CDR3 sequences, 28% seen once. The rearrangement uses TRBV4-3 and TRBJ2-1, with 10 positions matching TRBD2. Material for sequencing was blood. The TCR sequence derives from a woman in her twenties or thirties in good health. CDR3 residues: CASSRNSGRDNEQFF. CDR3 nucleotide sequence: TGCGCCAGCAGCCGGAACAGCGGGAGGGACAATGAGCAGTTCTTC.